Listed below are T cell receptor beta chains from one sample, sequenced in a study of blood T cell repertoires in COVID-19. The data were produced by immunoSEQ multiplex PCR, yet TCRdb's version contains in-frame clones alone and is incomplete. The sample contains about 200,000 clones, 80% to 90% of which appear only once. The sequencing input was peripheral blood. Receptors originate from a woman of 80 years or more with acute or convalescent COVID-19. Both conserved end residues are part of each CDR3. A D gene is named only where the DNA matches it firmly. Not every row has a clone size; where given, it reads once, few, many or a size class.

V	D	J	size	DNA	CDR3
TRBV19	NA	TRBJ1-1	NA	TGTGCCAGTAGCGAGGGGGTCAGGGCCCGTGGTTTCTTT	CASSEGVRARGFF
TRBV19	NA	TRBJ2-4	NA	TGTGCCAGTAGTATAGCGGGTAAGATAGCCAAAAACATTCAGTACTTC	CASSIAGKIAKNIQYF
TRBV27	TRBD1	TRBJ2-1	NA	TGTGCCAGCAGTTTGGGGGACAGGGGCGTTGGTGAGCAGTTCTTC	CASSLGDRGVGEQFF
TRBV15	NA	TRBJ1-2	NA	TGTGCCACCAGCAGAGATCCAGGGAAAGGATATGGCTACACCTTC	CATSRDPGKGYGYTF
TRBV18	NA	TRBJ2-1	NA	TGTGCCAGCTCACTAACACAGGCTTACAATGAGCAGTTCTTC	CASSLTQAYNEQFF
TRBV5-1	TRBD1	TRBJ2-7	NA	TGCGCCAGCAGCCGTGGACAGGGGATGGTCTACGAGCAGTACTTC	CASSRGQGMVYEQYF
TRBV19	NA	TRBJ2-3	NA	TGTGCCAGTAGTATAGGAGGGTACACAGATACGCAGTATTTT	CASSIGGYTDTQYF
TRBV11-3	NA	TRBJ2-6	NA	TGTGCCAGCAGCTTGAGATCTGGGGCCAACGTCCTGACTTTC	CASSLRSGANVLTF
TRBV7-9	NA	TRBJ2-7	NA	TGTGCCAGCAGCTCCAACTTGCCCCGGGACGAGCAGTACTTC	CASSSNLPRDEQYF
TRBV19	TRBD1	TRBJ1-4	NA	TGTGCCAGTAGTGTCTTACAGGGGGCGGACGAAAAACTGTTTTTT	CASSVLQGADEKLFF
TRBV7-2	NA	TRBJ1-3	NA	TGTGCCAGCAGCTTAGCACGGTCCGGGATAGGAAACACCATATATTTT	CASSLARSGIGNTIYF
TRBV6-2/TRBV6-3	TRBD2	TRBJ2-3	NA	TGTGCCAGCAGTTATAGGCTAGCGGGAGGAGATACGCAGTATTTT	CASSYRLAGGDTQYF
TRBV9	NA	TRBJ2-1	NA	TGTGCCAGCAGCGGTAGAGCGGGCAGATACAATGAGCAGTTCTTC	CASSGRAGRYNEQFF
TRBV7-2	NA	TRBJ1-1	NA	TGTGCCAGCAGCCGGGCTCAGGGGAGAGGAGAAGCTTTCTTT	CASSRAQGRGEAFF
TRBV6-2/TRBV6-3	NA	TRBJ2-1	NA	TGTGCCAGCAGCCAACTAGACCCGAATGAGCAGTTCTTC	CASSQLDPNEQFF
TRBV7-2	TRBD2	TRBJ2-2	NA	TGTGCCAGCAGAATTCGGGGGGACGGGGAGCTGTTTTTT	CASRIRGDGELFF
TRBV29-1	TRBD1	TRBJ2-1	NA	TGCAGCGTTGGGGACAGGGGTAACAGTGAGCAGTTCTTC	CSVGDRGNSEQFF
TRBV18	NA	TRBJ1-2	NA	TGTGCCAGCTCCACCGGGGGAGAAGCTGGCTACACCTTC	CASSTGGEAGYTF
TRBV2	NA	TRBJ1-4	NA	TGTGCCAGCACTGGCACAACTAATGAAAAACTGTTTTTT	CASTGTTNEKLFF
TRBV4-3	TRBD2	TRBJ2-7	NA	TGCGCCAGCAGCCAAGGGGAGCGGGAGGCCCCCTACGAGCAGTACTTC	CASSQGEREAPYEQYF
TRBV5-1	NA	TRBJ2-1	NA	TGCGCCAGCAACCTAGGACAGTTTTACAATGAGCAGTTCTTC	CASNLGQFYNEQFF
TRBV6-6	TRBD2	TRBJ2-3	NA	TGTGCCAGCAGTTACGAGGCGGGAGGGAGCACAGATACGCAGTATTTT	CASSYEAGGSTDTQYF
TRBV6-1	NA	TRBJ2-7	few	TGTGCCAGCAGTGATCAGGGGGGCTACGAGCAGTACTTC	CASSDQGGYEQYF
TRBV11-2	NA	TRBJ1-4	NA	TGTGCCAGCAGCTTAGATCGGTTGGAAAAACTGTTTTTT	CASSLDRLEKLFF
TRBV12-5	NA	TRBJ2-5	NA	TGTGCTAGTGGTCAGGGGAGTCAAGAGACCCAGTACTTC	CASGQGSQETQYF